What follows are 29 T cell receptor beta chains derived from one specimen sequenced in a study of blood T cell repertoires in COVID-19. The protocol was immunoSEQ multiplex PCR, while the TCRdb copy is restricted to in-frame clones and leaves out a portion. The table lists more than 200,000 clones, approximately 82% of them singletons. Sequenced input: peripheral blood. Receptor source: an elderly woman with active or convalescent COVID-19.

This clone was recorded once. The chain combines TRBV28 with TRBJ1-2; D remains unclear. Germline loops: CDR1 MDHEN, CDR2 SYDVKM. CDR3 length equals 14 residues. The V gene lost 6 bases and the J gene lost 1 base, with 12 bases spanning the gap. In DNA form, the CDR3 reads TGTGCCAGCAGCTTACAGTCCTTTAACTATGGCTACACCTTC. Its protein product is CASSLQSFNYGYTF.

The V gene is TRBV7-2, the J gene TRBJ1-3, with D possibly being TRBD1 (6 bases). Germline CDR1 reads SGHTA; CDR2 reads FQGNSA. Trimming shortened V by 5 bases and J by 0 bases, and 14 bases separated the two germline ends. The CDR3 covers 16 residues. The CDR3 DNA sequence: TGTGCCAGCAGCGAGGGGGGGGCTGTCTCTGGAAACACCATATATTTT. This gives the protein CASSEGGAVSGNTIYF. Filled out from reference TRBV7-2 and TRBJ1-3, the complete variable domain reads GAGVSQSPSNKVTEKGKDVELRCDPISGHTALYWYRQSLGQGLEFLIYFQGNSAPDKSGLPSDRFSAERTGGSVSTLTIQRTQQEDSAVYLCASSEGGAVSGNTIYFGEGSWLTVV.

The CDR3 reads CASSFGLGYEQYF. CDR3 in DNA: TGTGCCAGCAGCTTCGGACTAGGCTACGAGCAGTACTTC. J is TRBJ2-7 and V is TRBV11-3; 7 bases are shared with TRBD2. J was trimmed by 3 bases and V by 3 bases; bases with no gene match: 2. The CDR3 runs to 13 residues. CDR1 and CDR2 (germline): SGHNT, YENEEA.

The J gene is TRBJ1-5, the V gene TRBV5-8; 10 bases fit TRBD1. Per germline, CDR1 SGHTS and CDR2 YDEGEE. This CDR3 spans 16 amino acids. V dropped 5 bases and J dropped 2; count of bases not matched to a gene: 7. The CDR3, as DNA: TGTGCCAGCAGACGGACAGGGGGAGGAGGCAATCAGCCCCAGCATTTT. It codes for CASRRTGGGGNQPQHF.

DNA of the CDR3: TGTGCCAGCAGGCGAGAAAACGAGCAGTACTTC. This codes for CASRRENEQYF. The chain couples TRBV2 to TRBJ2-7; D remains ambiguous. V was cut by 6 bases and J by 5 bases, with 8 bases left in between. The germline V gene has CDR1 SNHLY and CDR2 FYNNEI. The CDR3 length is 11 residues.

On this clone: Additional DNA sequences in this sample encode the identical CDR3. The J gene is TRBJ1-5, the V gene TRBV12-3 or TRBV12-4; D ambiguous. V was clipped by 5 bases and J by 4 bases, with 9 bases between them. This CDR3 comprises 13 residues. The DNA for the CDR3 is TGTGCCAGCAGTCCCCAGGTTAATCAGCCCCAGCATTTT. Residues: CASSPQVNQPQHF.

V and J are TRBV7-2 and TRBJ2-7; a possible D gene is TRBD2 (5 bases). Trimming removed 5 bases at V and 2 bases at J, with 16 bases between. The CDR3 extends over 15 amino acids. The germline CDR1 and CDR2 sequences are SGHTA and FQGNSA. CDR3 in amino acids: CASSPQAALAYEQYF. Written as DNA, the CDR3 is TGTGCCAGCAGCCCTCAGGCGGCACTAGCCTACGAGCAGTACTTC.

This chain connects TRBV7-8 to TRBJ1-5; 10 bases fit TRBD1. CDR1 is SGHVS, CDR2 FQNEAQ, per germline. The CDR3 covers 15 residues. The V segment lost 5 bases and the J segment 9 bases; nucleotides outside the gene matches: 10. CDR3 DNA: TGTGCCAGCAGCCAGGGACAGGGGATGGTGGGGCCCCAGCATTTT. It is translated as CASSQGQGMVGPQHF.

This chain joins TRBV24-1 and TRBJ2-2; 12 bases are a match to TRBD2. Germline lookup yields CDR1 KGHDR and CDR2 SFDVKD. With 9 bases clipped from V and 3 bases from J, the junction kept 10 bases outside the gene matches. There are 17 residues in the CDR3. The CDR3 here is CATGRLAGVRDTGELFF. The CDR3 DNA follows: TGTGCCACCGGGAGACTAGCGGGAGTTAGGGACACCGGGGAGCTGTTTTTT.

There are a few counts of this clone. CDR3 sequence (DNA): TGTGCCAGCAGCTTTGAGTCACCCCTCCACTTT. Its translation: CASSFESPLHF. The rearrangement uses TRBV7-9 and TRBJ1-6, with D unclear. CDR3 length: 11 residues. CDR1 is SEHNR, CDR2 FQNEAQ, per germline (reference sequence). V was clipped by 3 bases and J by 10 bases, with 4 bases between them.

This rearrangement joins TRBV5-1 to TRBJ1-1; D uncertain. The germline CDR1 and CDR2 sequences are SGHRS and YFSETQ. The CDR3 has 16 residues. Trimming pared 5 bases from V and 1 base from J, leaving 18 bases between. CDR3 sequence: CASRVGRDRWNTEAFF. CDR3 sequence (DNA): TGCGCCAGCAGAGTTGGCCGGGATAGGTGGAACACTGAAGCTTTCTTT.

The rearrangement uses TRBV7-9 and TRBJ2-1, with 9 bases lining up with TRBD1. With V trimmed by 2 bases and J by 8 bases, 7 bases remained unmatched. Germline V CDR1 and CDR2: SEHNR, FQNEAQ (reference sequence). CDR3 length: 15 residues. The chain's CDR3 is CASSLYRGRIDEQFF. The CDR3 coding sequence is TGTGCCAGCAGCTTATACAGGGGGCGGATTGATGAGCAGTTCTTC.

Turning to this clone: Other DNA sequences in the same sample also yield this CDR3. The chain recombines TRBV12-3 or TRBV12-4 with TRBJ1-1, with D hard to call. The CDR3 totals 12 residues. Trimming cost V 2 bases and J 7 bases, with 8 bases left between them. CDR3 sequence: CASSLSGFEAFF. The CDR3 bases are TGTGCCAGCAGTTTATCGGGATTTGAAGCTTTCTTT.

The CDR3 spells CASSQPPGQGALGYTF. CDR3 in DNA: TGCGCCAGCAGCCAGCCGCCGGGACAGGGGGCGCTTGGCTACACCTTC. The V gene is TRBV4-1, the J gene TRBJ1-2; 12 nucleotides match TRBD1. Unmatched junction bases numbered 9, after V lost 3 bases and J lost 7 bases. CDR1 is MGHRA and CDR2 is YSYEKL in the germline V gene. There are 16 residues in the CDR3.

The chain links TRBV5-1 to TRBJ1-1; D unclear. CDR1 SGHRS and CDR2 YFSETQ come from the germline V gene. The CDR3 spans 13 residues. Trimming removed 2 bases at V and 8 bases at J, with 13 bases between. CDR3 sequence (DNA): TGCGCCAGCAGCTTTGGGGAGGGTCTAGAAGCTTTCTTT. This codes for CASSFGEGLEAFF.

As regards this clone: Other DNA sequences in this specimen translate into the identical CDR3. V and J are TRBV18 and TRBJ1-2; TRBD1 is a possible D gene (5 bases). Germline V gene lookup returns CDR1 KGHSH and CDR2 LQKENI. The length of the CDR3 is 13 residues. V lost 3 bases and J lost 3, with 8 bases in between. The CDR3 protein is CASSPDSHYGYTF. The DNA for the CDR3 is TGTGCCAGCTCACCCGACAGCCACTATGGCTACACCTTC.

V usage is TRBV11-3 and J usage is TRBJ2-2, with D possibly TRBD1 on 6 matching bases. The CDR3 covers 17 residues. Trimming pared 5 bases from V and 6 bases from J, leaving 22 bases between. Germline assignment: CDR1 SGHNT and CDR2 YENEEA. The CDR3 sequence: CASSPLTGVGEPGELFF. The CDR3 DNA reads TGTGCCAGCAGCCCCCTGACAGGAGTTGGGGAGCCCGGGGAGCTGTTTTTT.

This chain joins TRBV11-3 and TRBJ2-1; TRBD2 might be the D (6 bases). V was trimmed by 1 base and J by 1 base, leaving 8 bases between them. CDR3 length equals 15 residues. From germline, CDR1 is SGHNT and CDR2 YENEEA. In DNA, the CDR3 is TGTGCCAGCAGCTTAGTGGGGGGTTCCTACAATGAGCAGTTCTTC. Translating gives CASSLVGGSYNEQFF. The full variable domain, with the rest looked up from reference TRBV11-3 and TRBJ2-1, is EAGVVQSPRYKIIEKKQPVAFWCNPISGHNTLYWYLQNLGQGPELLIRYENEEAVDDSQLPKDRFSAERLKGVDSTLKIQPAELGDSAVYLCASSLVGGSYNEQFFGPGTRLTVL.

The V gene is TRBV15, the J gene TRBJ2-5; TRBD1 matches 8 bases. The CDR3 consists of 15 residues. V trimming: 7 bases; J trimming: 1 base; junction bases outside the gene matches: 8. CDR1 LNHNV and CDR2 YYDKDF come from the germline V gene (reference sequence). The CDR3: CATTPTGDFQETQYF. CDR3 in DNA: TGTGCCACCACTCCGACAGGGGACTTCCAAGAGACCCAGTACTTC. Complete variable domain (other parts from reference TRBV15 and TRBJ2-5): DAMVIQNPRYQVTQFGKPVTLSCSQTLNHNVMYWYQQKSSQAPKLLFHYYDKDFNNEADTPDNFQSRRPNTSFCFLDIRSPGLGDTAMYLCATTPTGDFQETQYFGPGTRLLVL.

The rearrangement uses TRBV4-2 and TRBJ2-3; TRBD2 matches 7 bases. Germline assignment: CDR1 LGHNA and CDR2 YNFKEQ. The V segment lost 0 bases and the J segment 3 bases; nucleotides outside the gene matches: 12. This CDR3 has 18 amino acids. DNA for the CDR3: TGTGCCAGCAGCCAAGAAGGGGTTTCGTGGGGGGGGACAGATACGCAGTATTTT. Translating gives CASSQEGVSWGGTDTQYF.

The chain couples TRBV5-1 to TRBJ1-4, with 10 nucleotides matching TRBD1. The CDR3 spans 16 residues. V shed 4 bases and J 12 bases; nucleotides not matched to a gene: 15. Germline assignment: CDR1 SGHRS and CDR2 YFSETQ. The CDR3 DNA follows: TGCGCCAGCAGCCCCGATCCATATACCGGGACAGGGGAACTGTTTTTT. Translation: CASSPDPYTGTGELFF.

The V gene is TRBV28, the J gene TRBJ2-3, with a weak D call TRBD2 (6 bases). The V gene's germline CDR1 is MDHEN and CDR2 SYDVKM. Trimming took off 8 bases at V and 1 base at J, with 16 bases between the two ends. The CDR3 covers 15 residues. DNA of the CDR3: TGTGCCAGCTACCCCTCGGGACTCCGCACAGATACGCAGTATTTT. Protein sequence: CASYPSGLRTDTQYF.

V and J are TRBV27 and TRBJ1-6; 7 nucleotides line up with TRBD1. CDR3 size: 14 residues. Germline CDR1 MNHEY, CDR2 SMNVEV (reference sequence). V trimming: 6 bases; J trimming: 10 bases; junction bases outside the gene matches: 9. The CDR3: CASRSSDRISPLHF. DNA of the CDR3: TGTGCCAGCAGATCTTCGGACAGGATCTCACCCCTCCACTTT.

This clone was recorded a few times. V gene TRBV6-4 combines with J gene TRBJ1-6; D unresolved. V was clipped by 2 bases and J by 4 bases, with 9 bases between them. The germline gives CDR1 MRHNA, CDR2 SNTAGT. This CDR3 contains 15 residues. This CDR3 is CASSDVGSYNSPLHF. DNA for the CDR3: TGTGCCAGCAGTGACGTCGGGAGTTATAATTCACCCCTCCACTTT.

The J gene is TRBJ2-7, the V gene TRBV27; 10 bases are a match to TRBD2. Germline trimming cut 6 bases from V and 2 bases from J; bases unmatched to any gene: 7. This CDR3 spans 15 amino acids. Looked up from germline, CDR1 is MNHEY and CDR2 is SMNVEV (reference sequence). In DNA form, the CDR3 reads TGTGCCAGCAGGGGCGGACTAGCGGTACCCTACGAGCAGTACTTC. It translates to CASRGGLAVPYEQYF.

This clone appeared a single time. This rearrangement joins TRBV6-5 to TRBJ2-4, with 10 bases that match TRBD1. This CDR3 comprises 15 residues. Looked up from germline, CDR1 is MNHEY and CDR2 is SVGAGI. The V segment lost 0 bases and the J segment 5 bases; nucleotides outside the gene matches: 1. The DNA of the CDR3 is TGTGCCAGCAGTTACTCCGGGACAGGGGAAAACATTCAGTACTTC. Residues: CASSYSGTGENIQYF.

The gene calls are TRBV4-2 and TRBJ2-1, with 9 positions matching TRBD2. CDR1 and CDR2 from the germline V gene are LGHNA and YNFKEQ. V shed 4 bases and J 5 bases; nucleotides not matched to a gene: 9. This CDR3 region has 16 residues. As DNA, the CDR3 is TGTGCCAGCAGCCGTATAGCGGGAGCAGAAGACAATGAGCAGTTCTTC. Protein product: CASSRIAGAEDNEQFF.

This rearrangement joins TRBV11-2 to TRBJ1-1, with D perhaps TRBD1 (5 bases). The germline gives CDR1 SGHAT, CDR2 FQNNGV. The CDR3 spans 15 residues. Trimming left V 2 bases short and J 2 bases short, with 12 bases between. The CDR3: CASSLSAGENTEAFF. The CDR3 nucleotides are TGTGCCAGCAGCTTATCGGCGGGGGAAAACACTGAAGCTTTCTTT. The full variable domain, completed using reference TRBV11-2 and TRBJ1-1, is EAGVAQSPRYKIIEKRQSVAFWCNPISGHATLYWYQQILGQGPKLLIQFQNNGVVDDSQLPKDRFSAERLKGVDSTLKIQPAKLEDSAVYLCASSLSAGENTEAFFGQGTRLTVV.

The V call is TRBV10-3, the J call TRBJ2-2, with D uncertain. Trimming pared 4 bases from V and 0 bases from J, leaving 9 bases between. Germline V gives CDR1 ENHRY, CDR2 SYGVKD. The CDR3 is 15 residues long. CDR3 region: CAISGQVSNTGELFF. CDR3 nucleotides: TGTGCCATCAGTGGGCAGGTTTCGAACACCGGGGAGCTGTTTTTT.